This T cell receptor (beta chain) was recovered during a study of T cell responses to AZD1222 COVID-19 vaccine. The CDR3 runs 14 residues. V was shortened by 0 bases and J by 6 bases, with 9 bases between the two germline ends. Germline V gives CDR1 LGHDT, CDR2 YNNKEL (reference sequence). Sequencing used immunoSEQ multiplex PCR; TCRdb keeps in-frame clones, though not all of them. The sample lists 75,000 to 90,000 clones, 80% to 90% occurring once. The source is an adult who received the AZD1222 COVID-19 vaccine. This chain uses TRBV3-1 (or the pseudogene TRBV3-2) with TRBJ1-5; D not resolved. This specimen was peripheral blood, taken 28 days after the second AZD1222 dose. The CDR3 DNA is TGTGCCAGCAGCCAAGATGCCGGGGTTCAGCCCCAGCATTTT. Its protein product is CASSQDAGVQPQHF.